The 25 T cell receptor beta chains in this list originate from one sample, sequenced in a study of blood T cell repertoires in COVID-19. TCRdb's table, derived via immunoSEQ multiplex PCR, lists solely in-frame clones and lacks some. Among tens of thousands of clones, around 80% were seen once, and the ten largest hold over 8.5%. The sample was peripheral blood. Every receptor here comes from a man aged 50-59 years with acute or convalescent COVID-19.

The chain uses TRBV6-2 or TRBV6-3 and TRBJ2-3, with TRBD2 matching over 10 bases. The CDR3 length is 14 residues. Germline trimming cut 5 bases from V and 4 bases from J; bases unmatched to any gene: 3. The germline gives CDR1 MNHEY, CDR2 SVGEGT. The CDR3 DNA follows: TGTGCCAGCAGTCAGGGGACTAGCGCAGATACGCAGTATTTT. It is translated as CASSQGTSADTQYF.

The chain links TRBV5-1 to TRBJ1-1; D gene ambiguous. Germline-derived CDR1 and CDR2 are SGHRS and YFSETQ. Trimming took 2 bases from V and 1 from J, leaving 15 bases between them. The CDR3 spans 16 residues. This chain's CDR3 is CASSFGFRQENTEAFF. The CDR3 nucleotides read TGCGCCAGCAGCTTCGGATTTAGACAAGAGAACACTGAAGCTTTCTTT.

V gene TRBV11-2 combines with J gene TRBJ2-7; D possibly corresponds to TRBD2 (7 bases). The germline CDR1 and CDR2 sequences are SGHAT and FQNNGV. Trimming removed 5 bases from V and 5 bases from J, with 16 bases in between. This CDR3 spans 14 amino acids. The CDR3 region is CASSPNRGGHEQYF. The CDR3 bases are TGTGCCAGCAGCCCTAACCGCGGGGGCCACGAGCAGTACTTC. The entire variable domain, with the rest obtained from reference TRBV11-2 and TRBJ2-7, is as follows: EAGVAQSPRYKIIEKRQSVAFWCNPISGHATLYWYQQILGQGPKLLIQFQNNGVVDDSQLPKDRFSAERLKGVDSTLKIQPAKLEDSAVYLCASSPNRGGHEQYFGPGTRLTVT.

The genes are TRBV28 and TRBJ1-5, with D possibly being TRBD1 (6 bases). This CDR3 is 13 amino acids long. The ends were cut back, 6 bases at V and 11 bases at J, with 17 bases in the middle. Germline V gene data show CDR1 as MDHEN and CDR2 as SYDVKM. The DNA for the CDR3 is TGTGCCAGCAGCCCTACAGGGCCCCAGGCCCAGCATTTT. Its protein product is CASSPTGPQAQHF.

This clone was recorded a few times. This sequence joins TRBV5-4 and TRBJ2-7; D possibly corresponds to TRBD1 (6 bases). The CDR3 is made up of 14 amino acids. Germline V gene lookup returns CDR1 SGHNT and CDR2 YYREEE (reference sequence). V lost 3 bases, J lost 7 bases, and 17 bases lay in between. CDR3 amino acids: CASSSGQWVREQYF. CDR3 DNA: TGTGCCAGCAGCTCCGGACAGTGGGTTCGGGAGCAGTACTTC.

The chain recombines TRBV19 with TRBJ1-3; no clear D. CDR1 and CDR2 from the germline V gene are LNHDA and SQIVND (reference sequence). The V end was cut by 6 bases, the J end by 4 bases, with 10 bases between. CDR3 length: 13 residues. The CDR3 region has the DNA TGTGCCAGTAGCTCACGGGAGGGAAACACCATATATTTT. Translation: CASSSREGNTIYF. Together with reference TRBV19 and TRBJ1-3, the CDR3 gives the full variable domain: DGGITQSPKYLFRKEGQNVTLSCEQNLNHDAMYWYRQDPGQGLRLIYYSQIVNDFQKGDIAEGYSVSREKKESFPLTVTSAQKNPTAFYLCASSSREGNTIYFGEGSWLTVV.

CDR3 sequence reads: CASSSYAAENYGYTF. DNA of the CDR3: TGTGCCAGCAGCTCTTACGCGGCGGAGAACTATGGCTACACCTTC. J is TRBJ1-2 and V is TRBV7-8; D uncertain. The CDR3 runs 15 residues. Trimming took 4 bases from V and 2 from J, leaving 14 bases between them. CDR1 SGHVS and CDR2 FQNEAQ come from the germline V gene.

The chain has TRBV6-5 and TRBJ1-2; 8 bases map to TRBD1. The V gene's germline CDR1 is MNHEY and CDR2 SVGAGI. V lost 5 bases and J lost 8; bases outside the gene matches: 7. The CDR3 runs to 13 residues. The CDR3 region has the DNA TGTGCCAGCAGTCCCCAGACAGGGGCAGGCTACACCTTC. Translation gives CASSPQTGAGYTF.

The rearrangement joins TRBV2 to TRBJ1-6, with D possibly matching TRBD1 (6 bases). The CDR3 runs to 16 residues. The germline V gene has CDR1 SNHLY and CDR2 FYNNEI. V lost 4 bases, J lost 5 bases, and 15 bases lay in between. The CDR3 loop is CASSVRGGRDNSPLHF. CDR3 nucleotides: TGTGCCAGCAGTGTAAGGGGGGGACGGGATAATTCACCCCTCCACTTT.

The rearrangement links TRBV5-8 to TRBJ2-3; 9 bases are a match to TRBD1. Germline V gives CDR1 SGHTS, CDR2 YDEGEE. With V trimmed by 0 bases and J by 5 bases, 4 bases remained unmatched. This CDR3 contains 15 residues. The CDR3 sequence: CASSLGTGVGDTQYF. The CDR3, as DNA: TGTGCCAGCAGCTTGGGGACAGGGGTTGGAGATACGCAGTATTTT.

The gene calls are TRBV13 and TRBJ1-2; 7 bases are a match to TRBD1. The CDR3 runs to 15 residues. The junction had 9 bases not matched to a gene; V was cut back by 0 bases and J by 8 bases. CDR1 is PRHDT and CDR2 is FYEKMQ in the germline V gene (reference sequence). Here the CDR3 reads CASSLGRQGVSGYTF. The CDR3 coding sequence is TGTGCCAGCAGCTTAGGCAGACAGGGTGTATCGGGCTACACCTTC.

The genes are TRBV12-3 or TRBV12-4 and TRBJ1-1; perhaps TRBD1 as D (6 bases). This CDR3 region has 13 residues. V lost 8 bases and J lost 2, with 12 bases in between. The CDR3: CASGWTANTEAFF. CDR3 nucleotides: TGTGCCAGCGGCTGGACAGCCAACACTGAAGCTTTCTTT.

V and J are TRBV7-2 and TRBJ1-3, with unresolved D. There are 12 residues in the CDR3. The V gene lost 9 bases and the J gene lost 0 bases, with 6 bases spanning the gap. Germline CDR1 SGHTA, CDR2 FQGNSA. The CDR3 protein is CASSDSGNTIYF. CDR3 nucleotide sequence: TGTGCCAGTAGTGACTCTGGAAACACCATATATTTT.

The chain uses TRBV5-1 and TRBJ2-1, with D hard to call. This CDR3 comprises 14 residues. Germline CDR1 reads SGHRS; CDR2 reads YFSETQ. Trimming cost V 0 bases and J 4 bases, with 8 bases left between them. CDR3 coding DNA: TGCGCCAGCAGCTTGGAACAGTTTTACAATGAGCAGTTCTTC. This sequence encodes CASSLEQFYNEQFF.

The chain joins TRBV11-1 to TRBJ2-1, with 9 positions matching TRBD2. Germline V gene sequence: CDR1 SGHAT, CDR2 FQDESV (reference sequence). The junction had 9 bases not matched to a gene; V was cut back by 5 bases and J by 4 bases. CDR3 size: 16 residues. Written as DNA, the CDR3 is TGTGCCAGCAGCACCAATGGGCGGGGGGGGTACAATGAGCAGTTCTTC. It is translated as CASSTNGRGGYNEQFF.

This chain connects TRBV19 to TRBJ2-6; 8 bases are a match to TRBD1. The CDR3 is 15 amino acids. J lost 2 bases, V lost 4 bases, and 1 base had no gene match. Looked up from germline, CDR1 is LNHDA and CDR2 is SQIVND (reference sequence). The CDR3 coding sequence is TGTGCCAGTAGTAGGACAGGGACTGGGGCCAACGTCCTGACTTTC. Translation: CASSRTGTGANVLTF.

The genes are TRBV6-5 and TRBJ1-1; 7 nucleotides line up with TRBD1. Germline V CDR1 and CDR2: MNHEY, SVGAGI. The CDR3 consists of 14 residues. V lost 6 bases, J lost 1 base, and 5 bases stayed unmatched. CDR3 in amino acids: CASREQGGNTEAFF. In DNA, the CDR3 is TGTGCCAGCAGAGAGCAGGGGGGGAACACTGAAGCTTTCTTT.

The chain carries TRBV7-9 and TRBJ1-5; TRBD1 agrees at 11 bases. The CDR3 is 16 residues long. Losses at the gene ends were 1 base for V and 6 bases for J; bases not matched to a gene: 5. Germline V CDR1 and CDR2: SEHNR, FQNEAQ (reference sequence). The CDR3 reads CASSLVGQGAGQPQHF. For the CDR3, the DNA is TGTGCCAGCAGCTTAGTTGGACAGGGGGCGGGTCAGCCCCAGCATTTT.

The chain carries TRBV27 and TRBJ2-5; D may be TRBD1 (6 bases). This CDR3 contains 14 residues. Germline CDR1 is MNHEY and CDR2 is SMNVEV (reference sequence). The V gene lost 4 bases and the J gene lost 1 base, with 10 bases spanning the gap. In DNA form, the CDR3 reads TGTGCCAGCAGTTCCAGGGACATCCAAGAGACCCAGTACTTC. Its translation: CASSSRDIQETQYF.

The rearrangement joins TRBV27 to TRBJ2-7; D gene ambiguous. This CDR3 comprises 15 residues. Germline CDR1 MNHEY, CDR2 SMNVEV (reference sequence). Trimming stripped 6 bases from V and 0 bases from J, with 15 bases between. Here the CDR3 reads CASSHTKSISYEQYF. In DNA form, the CDR3 reads TGTGCCAGCAGCCATACAAAATCCATCTCCTACGAGCAGTACTTC.

The CDR3 reads CASRQGQGVKNIQYF. CDR3 coding DNA: TGTGCCAGTAGACAGGGACAGGGAGTCAAAAACATTCAGTACTTC. The chain couples TRBV19 to TRBJ2-4; 9 bases fit TRBD1. Trimming cost V 6 bases and J 3 bases; bases outside gene matches: 6. CDR3 length equals 15 residues. From germline, CDR1 is LNHDA and CDR2 SQIVND (reference sequence).

V and J are TRBV3-1 (or the pseudogene TRBV3-2) and TRBJ2-5; D is possibly TRBD1 (5 bases). Germline CDR1 LGHDT, CDR2 YNNKEL (reference sequence). V was cut by 0 bases and J by 5 bases, with 13 bases left in between. The CDR3 sequence is 15 residues long. The CDR3 DNA reads as TGTGCCAGCAGCCAAGATGGGGCCAAGGGTGAGACCCAGTACTTC. It translates to CASSQDGAKGETQYF.

The rearrangement joins TRBV6-5 to TRBJ2-7, with 8 bases matching TRBD1. CDR1 and CDR2 (germline): MNHEY, SVGAGI. Trimming at V came to 5 bases and at J to 9 bases, leaving 15 bases not matched to a gene. The CDR3 is 15 amino acids. The CDR3 spells CASSQLGTGAMGQYF. The CDR3 nucleotides are TGTGCCAGCAGTCAGCTCGGGACAGGCGCCATGGGGCAGTACTTC.

The V gene is TRBV12-5, the J gene TRBJ2-3; D is possibly TRBD1 (6 bases). CDR1 is LGHNT, CDR2 FRNRAP, per germline. This CDR3 region has 15 residues. Trimming cost V 6 bases and J 2 bases, with 15 bases left between them. Here the CDR3 DNA reads TGTGCTAGTGGCCCTGTGGGGGCACCCACAGATACGCAGTATTTT. It codes for CASGPVGAPTDTQYF.

This chain uses TRBV7-7 with TRBJ2-1, with 14 bases matching TRBD2. The CDR3 extends over 15 amino acids. The V gene end was trimmed by 6 bases and the J gene end by 6 bases; junction bases not matched to a gene: 4. From germline, CDR1 is SSHAT and CDR2 FNYEAQ (reference sequence). CDR3 protein: CASSFGTSGSNEQFF. For the CDR3, the DNA is TGTGCCAGCAGTTTCGGGACTAGCGGGAGCAATGAGCAGTTCTTC.